The sequence of this T cell receptor beta chain was determined in a study of blood T cells in healthy people across ages. Concerning this clonotype itself: A much larger clone differs from this one at a single base, so this may be a read error.

Next came a second PCR, run for about 6 to 12 cycles, which used a sample-barcoded 5' primer along with a J-beta primer mix. TCRdb fed the 5' RACE reads into MiXCR, producing one record per CDR3 protein. This sample has 750,000 to 950,000 distinct CDR3 sequences, with just under 30% found just once. These data also formed part of another study, on T cells of mothers and their children. As that study records: Slightly higher but non-significant overlap marked related mother-child pairs versus unrelated pairs.

The source is a woman aged 40 to 49 in good health. Sequenced input: blood.

The CDR3 DNA follows: TGCAGTGCCCGTAATTCGCAGGGTTCCTACGAGCAGTACGTC. Protein product: CSARNSQGSYEQYV. The chain combines TRBV20-1 with TRBJ2-7, with a tentative D call TRBD1 (5 bases). CDR1 and CDR2 from the germline V gene are DFQATT and SNEGSKA (reference sequence). V lost 6 bases and J 1 base, leaving 16 bases between the germline ends. The CDR3 spans 14 residues.